Each of the 14 T cell receptor beta chains below was sequenced from the same sample in a study of human T cells and chemical hapten exposure. Noted time point: patch test 2, 6 weeks after DPC sensitization. As for treatment: therapeutic diphenylcyclopropenone sensitization with weekly scalp DPC. Unseparated into fractions, whole blood served as the source from which total RNA was extracted. TCRdb reprocessed the RACE reads with MiXCR, giving one entry per CDR3 protein. Among around 42,000 distinct CDR3 sequences listed, roughly 10% were seen once. Source: whole blood, taken in connection with sensitization to the hapten diphenylcyclopropenone (DPC). Receptors originate from a woman between 25 and 40 years old with alopecia areata. Some clones in this sample may be carry-over from other donors' samples.

The V and J genes are TRBV6-2 or TRBV6-3 and TRBJ2-2, with 8 bases aligning to TRBD2. V shed 3 bases, J shed 5 bases, and the junction held 8 bases outside the gene matches. Per germline, CDR1 MNHEY and CDR2 SVGEGT. The CDR3 sequence is 16 residues long. CDR3 nucleotides: TGTGCCAGCAGTTATAGAAGCGGGGGCTTAACCGGGGAGCTGTTTTTT. It codes for CASSYRSGGLTGELFF.

As for this clonotype: At one of its ends the junction is not consistent with the germline gene, which may arise from a read error. The chain is built from TRBV6-2 or TRBV6-3 and TRBJ2-7; TRBD1 or TRBD2 may be the D gene (5 bases each). Germline V gene data show CDR1 as MNHEY and CDR2 as SVGEGT. This CDR3 spans 16 amino acids. The CDR3 sequence is CASSYPGPDGAYEQYF. The DNA for the CDR3 is TGTGCCAGCAGTTACCCAGGGCCCGACGGGGCCTACGAGCAATACTTC.

As to this clonotype: A much larger clone lies one base from this, so it may be a read error. V gene TRBV6-2 or TRBV6-3 combines with J gene TRBJ1-2, with D possibly matching TRBD1 (5 bases). The CDR3 has 14 amino acids. Germline V gene sequence: CDR1 MNHEY, CDR2 SVGEGT. In DNA, the CDR3 is TGTACCAGCAATCCCCAACAGGCGTACTATGGCTACACCTTC. Its protein product is CTSNPQQAYYGYTF.

This clonotype came up a few times. The J gene is TRBJ1-5, the V gene TRBV7-8, with no clear D. The germline V gene encodes CDR1 SGHVS and CDR2 FQNEAQ. Trimming cost V 2 bases and J 6 bases, with 14 bases left between them. The CDR3 extends over 15 amino acids. In DNA, the CDR3 is TGTGCCAGCAGCTTATTGACGGAACTTGGTCAGCCCCAGCATTTT. Translation: CASSLLTELGQPQHF. Variable domain in full (rest from reference TRBV7-8 and TRBJ1-5): GAGVSQSPRYKVAKRGQDVALRCDPISGHVSLFWYQQALGQGPEFLTYFQNEAQLDKSGLPSDRFFAERPEGSVSTLKIQRTQQEDSAVYLCASSLLTELGQPQHFGDGTRLSIL.

This chain connects TRBV11-1 to TRBJ2-2, with no clear D. Trimming pared 3 bases from V and 2 bases from J, leaving 7 bases between. Germline V gene sequence: CDR1 SGHAT, CDR2 FQDESV (reference sequence). CDR3 length equals 14 residues. The CDR3 reads CASSFSRNTGELFF. The CDR3 DNA is TGTGCCAGCAGCTTCAGCAGAAACACCGGGGAGCTGTTTTTT.

This clonotype showed up just a few times. V is TRBV6-2 or TRBV6-3 and J is TRBJ1-1; 7 bases map to TRBD1. This CDR3 has 14 amino acids. Trimming took 4 bases from V and 4 from J; bases not matched to a gene: 6. CDR1 MNHEY and CDR2 SVGEGT come from the germline V gene. CDR3 DNA sequence: TGTGCCAGCAGTTTCTCGACAGGGAGCACTGAAGCTTTCTTT. This sequence encodes CASSFSTGSTEAFF.

This clonotype was detected only a few times. The chain recombines TRBV18 with TRBJ2-2, with 7 bases that match TRBD1. Germline V CDR1 and CDR2: KGHSH, LQKENI. Losses at the gene ends were 0 bases for V and 3 bases for J; bases not matched to a gene: 10. CDR3 length: 18 amino acids. The DNA of the CDR3 is TGTGCCAGCTCACCACCCCGCCGGGACAGACAGTACACCGGGGAGCTGTTTTTT. Translated, it gives CASSPPRRDRQYTGELFF.

This clonotype was observed many times. V and J are TRBV11-2 and TRBJ1-6; weak D call: TRBD1 (6 bases). Germline CDR1 is SGHAT and CDR2 is FQNNGV. The V gene lost 0 bases and the J gene lost 6 bases, with 18 bases spanning the gap. The length of the CDR3 is 18 residues. The CDR3: CASSLDLAVAGANSPLHF. The CDR3 DNA reads as TGTGCCAGCAGCTTAGATCTTGCGGTGGCAGGGGCTAATTCACCCCTCCACTTT.

This clonotype was detected many times. The chain joins TRBV9 to TRBJ2-6, with unresolved D. CDR1 SGDLS and CDR2 YYNGEE come from the germline V gene. Trimming stripped 1 base from V and 0 bases from J, with 2 bases between. This CDR3 has 14 amino acids. The CDR3 sequence: CASSVSSGANVLTF. The CDR3 DNA follows: TGTGCCAGCAGCGTAAGCTCTGGGGCCAACGTCCTGACTTTC.

This clonotype was picked up a small number of times. The chain links TRBV18 to TRBJ1-6; TRBD1 is a possible D gene (6 bases). Between the trimmed V and J ends, which lost 2 bases and 18 bases, there was a span of 14 bases. Germline values: CDR1 KGHSH, CDR2 LQKENI. The CDR3 spans 12 residues. The chain's CDR3 is CASSPYTGNPHF. The CDR3 DNA follows: TGTGCCAGCTCACCATATACAGGGAATCCCCACTTT.

There are many counts of this clonotype. The rearrangement joins TRBV7-3 to TRBJ1-1; unclear D gene. Trimming shortened V by 5 bases and J by 6 bases, and 13 bases separated the two germline ends. The germline CDR1 and CDR2 sequences are SGHTA and FQGTGA. CDR3 length: 13 residues. CDR3 sequence (DNA): TGTGCCAGCAGCGACGGGAGTCCAGCTGAAGCTTTCTTT. Translation: CASSDGSPAEAFF.

This clonotype was seen at least ten times. This chain connects TRBV14 to TRBJ2-2; perhaps D is TRBD1 or TRBD2 (6 bases each). CDR3 length equals 17 residues. Germline V gene data show CDR1 as SGHDN and CDR2 as FVKESK. V lost 4 bases and J lost 6, with 21 bases in between. The CDR3 nucleotides read TGTGCCAGCAGCCGACAAATAGGGGGGTCATTTGCCGGGGAGCTGTTTTTT. Protein: CASSRQIGGSFAGELFF. The variable domain in full, completed from reference TRBV14 and TRBJ2-2, reads EAGVTQFPSHSVIEKGQTVTLRCDPISGHDNLYWYRRVMGKEIKFLLHFVKESKQDESGMPNNRFLAERTGGTYSTLKVQPAELEDSGVYFCASSRQIGGSFAGELFFGEGSRLTVL.

Comment on this clonotype: This clone may be a read error of a much larger clone one base away. This chain connects TRBV3-1 to TRBJ1-2; D is ambiguous. Trimming removed 4 bases from V and 9 bases from J, with 18 bases in between. This CDR3 region has 14 residues. CDR1 and CDR2 (germline): LGHDT, YNNKEL (reference sequence). CDR3 nucleotide sequence: TGTGCCAGCAGCCCCCGGGCGGCGGGGTTCAGCTACACCTTC. This sequence encodes CASSPRAAGFSYTF.

The sample holds a few counts of this clonotype. This chain connects TRBV10-3 to TRBJ2-5; D unresolved. The CDR3 contains 15 residues. The V end was cut by 0 bases, the J end by 0 bases, with 8 bases between. CDR1 and CDR2 from the germline V gene are ENHRY and SYGVKD. CDR3 coding DNA: TGTGCCATCAGTGAGTCATTAGGGCACCAAGAGACCCAGTACTTC. This sequence encodes CAISESLGHQETQYF.